Each of the 6 T cell receptor beta chains below was sequenced from the same sample in a study of blood T cell repertoires in COVID-19. Measured with immunoSEQ multiplex PCR; TCRdb has only the in-frame clones, and not every one. Here the sample spans some 320,000 clones, 75% to 85% being singletons. Material: peripheral blood. These receptors all stem from a human donor in a cohort sampled during active COVID-19.

The chain recombines TRBV24-1 with TRBJ2-7, with D maybe TRBD1 (7 bases). CDR1 and CDR2 (germline): KGHDR, SFDVKD. Trimming removed 9 bases at V and 4 bases at J, with 15 bases between. There are 13 residues in the CDR3. As DNA, the CDR3 is TGTGCCACCTCGACAGGGAGGTTTTACGAGCAGTACTTC. Translating it yields CATSTGRFYEQYF.

Turning to this clone: A read error may explain this, as a much larger clone is one base away. The J gene is TRBJ2-3, the V gene TRBV7-3; weak D call: TRBD2 (5 bases). Germline V lookup: CDR1 SGHTA, CDR2 FQGTGA. The CDR3 runs to 13 residues. V was clipped by 1 base and J by 5 bases, with 7 bases between them. CDR3 in DNA: TGTGCCAGCAGCTTAAAGCGGAGAGATACGCAGTATTTT. Translated, it gives CASSLKRRDTQYF.

A note on this clone: Other DNA sequences of this sample code for an identical CDR3. The chain is built from TRBV11-3 and TRBJ2-3; D is possibly TRBD2 (5 bases). The V gene lost 4 bases and the J gene lost 3 bases, with 8 bases spanning the gap. CDR1 is SGHNT and CDR2 is YENEEA in the germline V gene. The CDR3 loop spans 13 amino acids. The CDR3 is CASSSGSTDTQYF. CDR3 coding DNA: TGTGCCAGCAGCTCGGGATCAACAGATACGCAGTATTTT.

The table lists this clone with a count of one. The J gene is TRBJ2-1, the V gene TRBV5-1, with TRBD1 as a possible D gene (6 bases). This CDR3 is 12 amino acids long. V was cut by 0 bases and J by 15 bases, with 13 bases left in between. Germline CDR1 and CDR2: SGHRS and YFSETQ. Written as DNA, the CDR3 is TGCGCCAGCAGCTTGGCCGAACAGGGTTGGTTCTTC. This gives the protein CASSLAEQGWFF.

This clone was seen ten or more times. J is TRBJ1-3 and V is TRBV11-2; TRBD1 matches at 7 bases. CDR1 is SGHAT and CDR2 is FQNNGV in the germline V gene. The CDR3 is 16 residues long. Trimming cost V 1 base and J 4 bases; bases outside gene matches: 7. CDR3 in amino acids: CASSLADRLGGNTIYF. In DNA, the CDR3 is TGTGCCAGCAGCTTAGCGGACAGGTTGGGCGGAAACACCATATATTTT.

The chain carries TRBV5-1 and TRBJ2-7; a possible D gene is TRBD1 (6 bases). V was shortened by 0 bases and J by 5 bases, with 12 bases between the two germline ends. Germline lookup yields CDR1 SGHRS and CDR2 YFSETQ. The CDR3 runs to 14 residues. The CDR3 protein is CASSLGTGMDEQYF. DNA of the CDR3: TGCGCCAGCAGCTTGGGAACAGGGATGGACGAGCAGTACTTC.